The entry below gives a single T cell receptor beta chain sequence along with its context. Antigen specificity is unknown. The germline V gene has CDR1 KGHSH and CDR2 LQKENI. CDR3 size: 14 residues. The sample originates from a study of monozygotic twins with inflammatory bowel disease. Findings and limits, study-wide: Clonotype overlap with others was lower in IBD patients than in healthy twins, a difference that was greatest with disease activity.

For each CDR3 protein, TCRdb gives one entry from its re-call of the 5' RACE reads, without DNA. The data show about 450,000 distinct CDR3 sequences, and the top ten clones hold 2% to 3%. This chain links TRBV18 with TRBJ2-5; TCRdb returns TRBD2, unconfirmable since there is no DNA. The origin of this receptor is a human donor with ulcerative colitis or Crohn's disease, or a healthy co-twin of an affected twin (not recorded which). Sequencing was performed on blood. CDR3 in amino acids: CASSLSGREETQYF.